This T cell receptor (beta chain) was found in a study of T cell responses to AZD1222 COVID-19 vaccine. Study-wide findings and caveats: Spike-specific TCR breadth and depth went up after people got two AZD1222 doses. In all cases, repertoires were sampled only after the peak T cell response.

The assay was immunoSEQ multiplex PCR, and TCRdb's table has in-frame clones only and misses some. Of 200,000 or so clones in the sample, 85% to 90% were seen once. Concerning this clone: The antigen remains undetermined.

This CDR3 has 14 amino acids. Germline CDR1 and CDR2: LNHDA and SQIVND (reference sequence). The V end lost 10 bases, the J end lost 0 bases, and 13 bases lay between the germline ends. Sequenced material: peripheral blood, taken on day 0 of MenACWY control vaccination. The rearrangement uses TRBV19 and TRBJ1-5; D call uncertain. The TCR originated in an adult in good health. The CDR3 DNA reads as TGTGCCACCATGAAAGACGATAGCAATCAGCCCCAGCATTTT. Translating it yields CATMKDDSNQPQHF. The full variable domain, completed using reference TRBV19 and TRBJ1-5, is DGGITQSPKYLFRKEGQNVTLSCEQNLNHDAMYWYRQDPGQGLRLIYYSQIVNDFQKGDIAEGYSVSREKKESFPLTVTSAQKNPTAFYLCATMKDDSNQPQHFGDGTRLSIL.